This T cell receptor beta chain was recorded in a study of T cell changes during pregnancy in multiple sclerosis. CDR3 size: 15 residues. The germline CDR1 and CDR2 sequences are MNHNS and SASEGT. V was clipped by 6 bases and J by 2 bases; unmatched bases: 9. The repertoire was sequenced with immunoSEQ multiplex PCR; TCRdb's copy has only in-frame clones and lacks some. Of tens of thousands of clones listed, around 93% were seen once; the top ten hold 1.4%. This clone appeared a single time. This specimen was peripheral blood, taken in the third trimester of pregnancy. This chain uses TRBV6-1 with TRBJ1-2, with 7 bases lining up with TRBD1. This clonotype was obtained from a female donor in good health, enrolled as a control in a pregnancy study. CDR3 loop: CASRNSHRGNYGYTF. The CDR3 region has the DNA TGTGCCAGCAGAAACTCCCACAGGGGCAACTATGGCTACACCTTC.